This TCR beta chain stems from a study of cytomegalovirus exposure and HLA in healthy donors (dated by TCRdb to 2016 to 2017). Study-level background: In an earlier analysis of some 550 of the donors, about 270 Gb of sequence data and 100 million or so unique TCR beta sequences from about 179 million T cells were reported. About 300 gigabases of sequencing data and 75 million to 85 million unique TCR sequences made up an early release that covered roughly 670 HLA-typed donors. Among the approximately 420 genotyped donors, approximately 81% belonged to the genetic ancestry cluster associated with self-reported Caucasian donors. The aim of the study was to test whether cataloging public T cell receptors could identify signatures of past pathogen exposure. The study used immunosequencing to profile the T cell repertoires of 600 to 850 subjects and linked those repertoires to cytomegalovirus serostatus. In addition to the first cohort of roughly 670 subjects, a separate validation cohort of over 90 different subjects was used. The study combined high-throughput TCR immunosequencing, statistical association of individual TCRs with disease status, and machine learning to predict cytomegalovirus infection status. A later analysis re-analyzed previously published TCR beta repertoires from 650 to 800 donors and added high-resolution HLA genotyping to study TCR occurrence patterns. Rather than using new phenotypic data, the later analysis identified candidate immune exposures from TCR beta sequences and from how often those sequences occurred across donors. An earlier analysis of 587 of the donors used high-throughput TCR beta sequencing to judge whether each TCR beta V gene segment behaved as functional or pseudogenic. Donor age, sex, ethnicity and CMV serostatus were collected together with the repertoire data. Genome-wide SNP genotypes for about three fifths of the roughly 700 donors were used in a later genetic analysis, which treated that subset as a discovery cohort. All discovery cohort repertoires had been generated using a single sequencing platform. HLA typing included class I and class II loci at four-digit resolution. Typing coverage differed by locus: A, B, C, DRB1 and DQB1 were typed in about 629-640 donors, DQA1 in about 560, DPA1 in approximately 600, and DPB1 in 400 to 480. Five DR-DQ haplotypes were handled as single units for association and clustering, since linkage in the cohort was strong. Among about 400 genotyped donors of the cohort, an average of around 240,000 unique TCR beta nucleotide sequences was sequenced per donor, of which roughly 18% were non-productive.

General findings and caveats noted by the study authors: HLA typing was unavailable for some donors at each locus, so association tests used only the typed subset. A few of the identified cytomegalovirus-associated TCR beta chains were confirmed in vitro to be specific for cytomegalovirus antigens. Because counts were too low, roughly 16 rarely observed V segments, including chromosome 9 orphons, were excluded from the earlier analysis of around 590 of the donors. Some IMGT-functional V segments, including TRBV6-2 and TRBV6-3, could not be told apart with the 87-base-pair reads, so those segments were excluded. When HLA alleles, especially DR and DQ, strongly co-occurred, attributing TCR associations to individual alleles was difficult. A further reported finding was that TCR beta sequences accurately predicted the HLA-A and HLA-B alleles for most subjects in the first cohort. An earlier analysis of approximately 590 of the donors showed that most TCR beta V segments appeared in productive rearrangements either about 87% or about 30% of the time, which broadly matched IMGT annotations. In a later analysis, HLA-associated TCR beta chains showed more clonal expansion and lower generation probabilities than non-associated chains that were equally common. A later analysis reported that several top co-occurrence clusters appeared linked to parvovirus B19, influenza, CMV and Epstein-Barr virus. In this cohort, only TCR beta chains were sequenced, and detectable features were limited by the absence of alpha or paired-chain data. A later genetic analysis associated a missense DCLRE1C variant with V-gene and J-gene trimming of TCR beta chains, and an independent cohort replicated the association. CMV serostatus was the only immune exposure information available for the cohort. A group of highly shared sequence variants was considered likely to be a technical artifact of the sequencing pipeline. A later genetic analysis reported fewer N-insertions in productive TCRs among donors in an Asian-associated ancestry cluster than the roughly 720-donor mean. While some public TCRs were present in many individuals, most TCR sequences turned up only very rarely across donors. At a false discovery rate of 0.05, a later analysis linked under 20,000 TCR beta sequences to specific HLA alleles. In a later analysis, the rate of TCR association differed among HLA loci, with DRB1 alleles having the most associated TCRs and HLA-C alleles having the fewest. Cytomegalovirus status was reported to be diagnosed by the classifier with high specificity and sensitivity in both the original and validation cohorts. The authors suggested that the approach could potentially be generalized to other disease states and immunological phenotypes. In a later analysis, most CMV-associated TCR beta chains were found to appear HLA-restricted, with HLA associations seemingly driven largely by CMV exposure. Correlated functional status among segregating V segments might be attributable to linkage disequilibrium, but an unknown experimental factor could not be ruled out. Presence/absence analyses assumed roughly uniform sequencing depth across donors, an assumption that may not hold. The study gave a list of over 150 TCR beta chains associated with cytomegalovirus.

In regard to this clone: It lacks a known antigen. Base qualities are not recorded, but no much larger clone differs from it by a single base.

Library preparation was by the immunoSEQ multiplex PCR assay. For the multiplex PCR, a mixture combining 60 forward primers for TCR Vbeta segments and 13 reverse primers for TCR Jbeta segments was used. A multiplex PCR assay on genomic DNA amplified the CDR3 region of rearranged TCR beta genes. On the Illumina HiSeq System, the amplified TCR beta libraries were sequenced as 87-base-pair reads. From the authors' description of their analysis: A later analysis tallied some 79 million unique TCR beta chains across the 650 to 750 repertoires, and some 10 million of those chains were shared by two or more donors. A nearest-neighbor algorithm error-corrected the raw reads and collapsed the reads into unique sequences, merging closely related sequences to remove PCR and sequencing errors. To assign V, D and J gene segments, CDR3 sequences were aligned to IMGT reference sequences. For a sequence to be retained, a match of at least six nucleotides was required to both a V gene segment and a J gene segment. A rearrangement was called productive if the CDR3 had no stop codons and remained in frame with V and J, and every other rearrangement was called non-productive. CDR3 was defined by IMGT convention, running from the second conserved V-encoded cysteine to the conserved J-encoded phenylalanine. Sequences without an unambiguous match to a single V gene segment were excluded from the earlier analysis of about 600 of the donors. An earlier analysis of 550 to 650 of the donors classified V segments as functional when productive rearrangements were above 56.7% and as segregating when the standard deviation between donors was above 5%. A statistical classification framework was built for diagnosing cytomegalovirus status from the catalog of TCR beta chain sequences. In a later analysis, TCR nucleotide sequences were compared against IMGT/GENE-DB human TR gene sequences so that V and J genes could be assigned. In a later analysis, CDR3 sequences and most-parsimonious VDJ recombination scenarios were assigned using the TCRdist pipeline. In a later analysis, each TCR beta chain was defined by its CDR3 amino acid sequence together with its V-gene family, and reads without a unique V-gene family were excluded. As a way to deal with suspected cross-contamination and a sequencing artifact, a later analysis dropped approximately 570 nucleotide sequences that were highly shared and had low generation probability. A later analysis calculated a clonal expansion index for each public chain from normalized within-repertoire ranks of inferred template counts. A later analysis computed generation probabilities with a VDJ recombination model fitted to out-of-frame rearrangements, and checked the results against IGoR. Hypergeometric tests were used in a later analysis to score TCR-TCR, TCR-HLA and TCR-CMV co-occurrence, with a repertoire-size bias correction applied to the TCR pairs. In a later analysis, false discovery rates were estimated by permuting HLA or CMV assignments 20 times. In a later analysis, co-occurring TCRs were grouped with DBSCAN, and TCRdist sequence similarity was added when clustering was performed within HLA-allele-positive subsets. For co-occurrence clustering, repertoires with fewer than 30,000 or more than 120,000 public chains were excluded, along with about five repertoires with anomalous nucleotide sharing. In its TCRdb copy, this immuneACCESS table keeps in-frame sequences only and misses some clones. Where compared with another copy, unresolved V genes explain less than half of these, and the others have no known cause. That table furnishes V, J and clone size, whereas the DNA furnished D and trimming. The sample table holds over 100,000 clones, of which approximately 79% were seen once. The ten largest account for roughly 4% of the sample.

CDR1 and CDR2, looked up from the germline V gene, are SNHLY and FYNNEI. V sheds 11 bases and J sheds 5 bases, leaving 15 bases between their ends. Spanning cysteine to phenylalanine, the CDR3 consists of 12 amino acids. The retained sequence is limited to the CDR3, 36 bases, with the frame set at the first base. In total, 600 or so healthy bone marrow donors made up the cohort. At the time of sampling, all cohort members were nominally healthy, though unrecorded immune exposures were likely present. The donor was CMV seropositive and was included in the group of almost 300 seropositive cohort members. Each donor provided a peripheral blood sample, and peripheral blood mononuclear cells were used for TCR beta sequencing. The Qiagen DNeasy Blood Extraction Kit was used to extract genomic DNA from the blood cell samples.

The clonotype was recovered from a man aged 50 to 60 in good health and CMV-seropositive. Recombination linked TRBV2 to TRBJ1-2, with a weak D call of TRBD1 (5 bases match). The sample consisted of PBMCs. Here is the DNA: TGTGCCGGGGGGACGGACGGATATGGCTACACCTTC. Its product reads: CAGGTDGYGYTF.